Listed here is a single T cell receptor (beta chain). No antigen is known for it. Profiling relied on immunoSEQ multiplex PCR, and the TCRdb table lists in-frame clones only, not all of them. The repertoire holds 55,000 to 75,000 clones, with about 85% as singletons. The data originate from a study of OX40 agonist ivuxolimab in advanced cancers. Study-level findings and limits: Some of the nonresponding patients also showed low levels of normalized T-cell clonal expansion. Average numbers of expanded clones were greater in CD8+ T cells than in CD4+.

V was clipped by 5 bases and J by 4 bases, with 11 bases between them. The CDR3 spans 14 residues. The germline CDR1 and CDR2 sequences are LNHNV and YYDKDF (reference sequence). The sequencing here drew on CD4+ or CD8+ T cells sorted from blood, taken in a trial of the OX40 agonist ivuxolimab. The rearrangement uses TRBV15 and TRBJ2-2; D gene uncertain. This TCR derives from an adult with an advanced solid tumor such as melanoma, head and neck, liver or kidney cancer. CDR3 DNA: TGTGCCACCAGCCCCGGACGGGCCACCGGGGAGCTGTTTTTT. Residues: CATSPGRATGELFF.